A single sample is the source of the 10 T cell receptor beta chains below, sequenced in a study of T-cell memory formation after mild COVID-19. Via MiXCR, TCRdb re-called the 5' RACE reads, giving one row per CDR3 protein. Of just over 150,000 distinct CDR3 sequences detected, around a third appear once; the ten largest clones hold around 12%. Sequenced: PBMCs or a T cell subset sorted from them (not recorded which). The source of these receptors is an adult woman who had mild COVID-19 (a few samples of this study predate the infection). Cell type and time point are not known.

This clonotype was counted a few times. CDR3 amino acids: CASSPQRQETQYF. CDR3 in DNA: TGTGCCAGCTCACCACAGCGGCAAGAGACCCAGTACTTC. The chain carries TRBV18 and TRBJ2-5; possibly TRBD2 for D (5 bases). Germline V gives CDR1 KGHSH, CDR2 LQKENI. The CDR3 contains 13 residues. V dropped 1 base and J dropped 2 bases, with 5 bases sitting between them.

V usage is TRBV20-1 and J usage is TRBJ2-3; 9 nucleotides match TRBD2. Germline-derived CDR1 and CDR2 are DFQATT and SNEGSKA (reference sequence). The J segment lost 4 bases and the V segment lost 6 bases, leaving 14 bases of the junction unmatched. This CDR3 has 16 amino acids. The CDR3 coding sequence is TGCAGTGCCCCGGATAGGGCGGGAGGGCGGCCAGATACGCAGTATTTT. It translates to CSAPDRAGGRPDTQYF.

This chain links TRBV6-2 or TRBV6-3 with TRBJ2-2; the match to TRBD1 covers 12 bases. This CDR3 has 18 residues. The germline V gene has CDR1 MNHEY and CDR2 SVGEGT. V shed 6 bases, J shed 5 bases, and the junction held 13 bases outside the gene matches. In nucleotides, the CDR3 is TGTGCCAGCAGGTCGATTCGGGACAGGGGGCGACGGACCGGGGAGCTGTTTTTT. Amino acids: CASRSIRDRGRRTGELFF.

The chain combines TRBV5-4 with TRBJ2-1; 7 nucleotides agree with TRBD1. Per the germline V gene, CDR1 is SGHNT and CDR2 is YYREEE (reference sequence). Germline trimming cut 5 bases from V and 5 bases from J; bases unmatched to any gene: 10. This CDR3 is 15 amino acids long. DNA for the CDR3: TGTGCCAGCAGATCTTACCGGGACAGCCACAATGAGCAGTTCTTC. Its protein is CASRSYRDSHNEQFF.

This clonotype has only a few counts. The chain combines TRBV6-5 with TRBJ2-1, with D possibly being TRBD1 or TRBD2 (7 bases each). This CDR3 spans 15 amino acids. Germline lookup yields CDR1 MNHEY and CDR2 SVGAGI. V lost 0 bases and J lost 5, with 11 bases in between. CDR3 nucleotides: TGTGCCAGCAGTTACTCCCAGGGGGGGAACAATGAGCAGTTCTTC. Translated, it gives CASSYSQGGNNEQFF.

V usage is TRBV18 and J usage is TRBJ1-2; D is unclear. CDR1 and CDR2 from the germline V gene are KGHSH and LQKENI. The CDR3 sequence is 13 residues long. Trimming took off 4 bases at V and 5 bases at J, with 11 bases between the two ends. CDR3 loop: CASSLPRTYGYTF. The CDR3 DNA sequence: TGTGCCAGCTCACTTCCTCGGACGTATGGCTACACCTTC. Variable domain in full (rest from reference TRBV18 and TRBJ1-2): NAGVMQNPRHLVRRRGQEARLRCSPMKGHSHVYWYRQLPEEGLKFMVYLQKENIIDESGMPKERFSAEFPKEGPSILRIQQVVRGDSAAYFCASSLPRTYGYTFGSGTRLTVV.

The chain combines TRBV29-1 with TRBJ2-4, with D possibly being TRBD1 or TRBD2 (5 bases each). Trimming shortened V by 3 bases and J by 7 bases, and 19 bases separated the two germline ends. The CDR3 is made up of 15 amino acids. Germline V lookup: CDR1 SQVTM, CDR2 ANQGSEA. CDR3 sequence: CSVDTGSDEGNIQYF. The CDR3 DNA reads TGCAGCGTTGACACAGGTTCCGATGAGGGGAACATTCAGTACTTC.

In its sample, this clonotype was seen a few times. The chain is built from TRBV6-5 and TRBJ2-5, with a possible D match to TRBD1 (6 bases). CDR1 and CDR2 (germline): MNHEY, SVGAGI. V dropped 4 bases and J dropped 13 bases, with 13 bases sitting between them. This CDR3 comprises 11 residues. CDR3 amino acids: CASSSPGHLYF. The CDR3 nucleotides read TGTGCCAGCAGTTCCCCGGGACATTTGTACTTC.

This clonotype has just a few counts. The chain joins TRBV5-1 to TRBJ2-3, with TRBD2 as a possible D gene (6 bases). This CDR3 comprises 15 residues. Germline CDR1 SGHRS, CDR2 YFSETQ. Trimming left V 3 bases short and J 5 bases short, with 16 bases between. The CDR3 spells CASSWGDGHIDTQYF. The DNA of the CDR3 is TGCGCCAGCAGCTGGGGGGACGGCCATATAGATACGCAGTATTTT.

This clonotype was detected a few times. CDR3 coding DNA: TGTGCCAGCTCACCACCGACAGGAGGGGCCTACAATGAGCAGTTCTTC. Amino acids: CASSPPTGGAYNEQFF. The rearrangement joins TRBV18 to TRBJ2-1, with D perhaps TRBD1 or TRBD2 (6 bases each). The CDR3 spans 16 residues. From germline, CDR1 is KGHSH and CDR2 LQKENI. V lost 0 bases and J 2 bases, leaving 11 bases between the germline ends.